The 22 T cell receptor beta chains below were found in one sample sequenced in a study of Ad26.COV2.S vaccination and SARS-CoV-2 variants. TCRdb keeps only in-frame clones here, not all; method: immunoSEQ multiplex PCR. The table lists about 680,000 clones, 89% of them singletons. Treatment in this sample: about 20 received Ad26.COV2.S at low or high dose, single or two shots; about 5 received placebo; per-sample allocation not given. At day 63 after the first vaccine or placebo injection, samples were drawn. This specimen consisted of peripheral blood, obtained in a trial of Ad26.COV2.S vaccine versus placebo. The receptors come from a person between 18 and 60 years old who received the Ad26.COV2.S COVID-19 vaccine or a placebo.

This clone appeared a few times. The CDR3 here is CASSLFRATEAFF. In DNA, the CDR3 is TGTGCCAGCAGTTTATTCAGGGCCACTGAAGCTTTCTTT. The rearrangement joins TRBV27 to TRBJ1-1; D possibly corresponds to TRBD1 (5 bases). CDR1 is MNHEY and CDR2 is SMNVEV in the germline V gene (reference sequence). V shed 1 base and J shed 4 bases, with 7 bases lying between them. The CDR3 consists of 13 residues.

In nucleotides, the CDR3 is TGTGCCAGCAGCTACAGGGGGCGCGGTGAAAAACTGTTTTTT. This translates into CASSYRGRGEKLFF. The rearrangement links TRBV5-4 to TRBJ1-4, with TRBD1 identical over 9 bases. The CDR3 runs 14 residues. The V and J ends lost 3 bases and 7 bases, in that order; junction bases with no gene match: 4. Germline V gene data show CDR1 as SGHNT and CDR2 as YYREEE (reference sequence).

The chain employs TRBV6-1 and TRBJ2-7; D is unclear. The V and J ends lost 0 bases and 5 bases respectively, with 8 bases between them. The germline gives CDR1 MNHNS, CDR2 SASEGT. The CDR3 spans 13 residues. CDR3 sequence reads: CASSEAGRHEQYF. The DNA for the CDR3 is TGTGCCAGCAGTGAAGCAGGGCGCCACGAGCAGTACTTC.

The chain joins TRBV7-9 to TRBJ2-7, with 7 nucleotides matching TRBD1. V shed 4 bases, J shed 2 bases, and the junction held 5 bases outside the gene matches. Germline V CDR1 and CDR2: SEHNR, FQNEAQ (reference sequence). This CDR3 comprises 14 residues. The CDR3 spells CASSSNRGPYEQYF. Here the CDR3 DNA reads TGTGCCAGCAGCTCGAACAGGGGACCCTACGAGCAGTACTTC.

The chain employs TRBV6-5 and TRBJ2-7; D gene ambiguous. Germline V gene data show CDR1 as MNHEY and CDR2 as SVGAGI. This CDR3 is 15 amino acids long. The germline V and J ends were trimmed by 5 bases and 0 bases, with 14 bases remaining between them. In DNA form, the CDR3 reads TGTGCCAGCAGTCTCGGTCTTCGTAGCTCCTACGAGCAGTACTTC. Protein: CASSLGLRSSYEQYF.

The V and J genes are TRBV7-3 and TRBJ2-1, with D tentatively TRBD2 (7 bases). V gave up 5 bases and J gave up 5 bases, with 16 bases separating them. The CDR3 sequence is 15 residues long. The germline V gene has CDR1 SGHTA and CDR2 FQGTGA. For the CDR3, the DNA is TGTGCCAGCAGCCCAAGGCGGGGGACAAACAATGAGCAGTTCTTC. Protein product: CASSPRRGTNNEQFF.

The V and J genes are TRBV20-1 and TRBJ2-1; D is uncertain. Trimming pared 6 bases from V and 5 bases from J, leaving 8 bases between. CDR1 DFQATT and CDR2 SNEGSKA come from the germline V gene (reference sequence). The CDR3 runs to 11 residues. CDR3 in amino acids: CSAETHNEQFF. The CDR3 DNA sequence: TGCAGTGCCGAGACTCACAATGAGCAGTTCTTC.

The V and J genes are TRBV5-1 and TRBJ2-3; 10 bases line up with TRBD1. Per the germline V gene, CDR1 is SGHRS and CDR2 is YFSETQ. V was pared by 3 bases and J by 1 base, with 2 bases of the junction left unmatched. The CDR3 sequence is 15 residues long. CDR3 DNA sequence: TGCGCCAGCAGCTGGGGGACAGGGGGCACAGATACGCAGTATTTT. It is translated as CASSWGTGGTDTQYF.

The genes are TRBV14 and TRBJ1-1, with D unresolved. This CDR3 contains 13 residues. V gave up 0 bases and J gave up 5 bases, with 7 bases separating them. CDR1 is SGHDN, CDR2 FVKESK, per germline. CDR3 in amino acids: CASSQEEVTEAFF. DNA for the CDR3: TGTGCCAGCAGCCAAGAAGAGGTGACTGAAGCTTTCTTT.

J is TRBJ1-2 and V is TRBV6-5, with 8 bases aligning to TRBD1. Germline CDR1 MNHEY, CDR2 SVGAGI. The CDR3 is 13 amino acids. With 6 bases clipped from V and 2 bases from J, the junction kept 2 bases outside the gene matches. The CDR3 loop reads CASRHRGNYGYTF. In nucleotides, the CDR3 is TGTGCCAGCAGGCACAGGGGGAACTATGGCTACACCTTC.

The sample holds a few counts of this clone. The chain is built from TRBV30 and TRBJ1-2; D ambiguous. Germline values: CDR1 GTSNPN, CDR2 SVGIG (reference sequence). Trimming pared 4 bases from V and 7 bases from J, leaving 13 bases between. This CDR3 has 12 residues. The CDR3 sequence: CAWTAGFSGYTF. The CDR3 nucleotides read TGTGCCTGGACCGCGGGGTTTAGTGGCTACACCTTC.

The chain combines TRBV5-5 with TRBJ1-4; D remains ambiguous. V was pared by 4 bases and J by 3 bases, with 13 bases between. Germline V gene sequence: CDR1 SGHKS, CDR2 YYEKEE (reference sequence). CDR3 length equals 15 residues. This chain's CDR3 is CASSPDRRANEKLFF. CDR3 bases: TGTGCCAGCAGCCCAGACCGGCGGGCTAATGAAAAACTGTTTTTT.

The chain couples TRBV7-8 to TRBJ2-7, with D tentatively TRBD1 (6 bases). The CDR3 extends over 15 amino acids. The V and J ends lost 2 bases and 5 bases respectively, with 16 bases between them. CDR1 and CDR2 from the germline V gene are SGHVS and FQNEAQ. The CDR3 nucleotides read TGTGCCAGCAGCTTAAGCTTATATACAGGGAACGAGCAGTACTTC. Its translation is CASSLSLYTGNEQYF.

This chain uses TRBV27 with TRBJ2-7, with D possibly being TRBD2 (5 bases). Trimming took 0 bases from V and 2 from J, leaving 11 bases between them. The CDR3 sequence is 15 residues long. CDR1 MNHEY and CDR2 SMNVEV come from the germline V gene (reference sequence). DNA of the CDR3: TGTGCCAGCAGTTTATCTTGGACGGGAACCTACGAGCAGTACTTC. It is translated as CASSLSWTGTYEQYF.

This rearrangement joins TRBV19 to TRBJ1-2; weak D call: TRBD1 (6 bases). Deletions cut 7 bases from V and 4 bases from J, with 19 bases between. CDR1 is LNHDA and CDR2 is SQIVND in the germline V gene (reference sequence). This CDR3 spans 15 amino acids. In nucleotides, the CDR3 is TGTGCCAGTACCCAGGGGACATCTCCGCTCTATGGCTACACCTTC. It translates to CASTQGTSPLYGYTF.

This sequence joins TRBV10-3 and TRBJ2-7; TRBD1 or TRBD2 may be the D gene (5 bases each). V shed 11 bases and J shed 0 bases, with 14 bases lying between them. The germline V gene encodes CDR1 ENHRY and CDR2 SYGVKD. This CDR3 is built from 13 residues. The CDR3 DNA sequence: TGTGCCTCCGGGACGGGAAGCTCCTACGAGCAGTACTTC. Protein: CASGTGSSYEQYF.

The chain uses TRBV5-6 and TRBJ2-2; the D gene is possibly TRBD2 (5 bases). V was cut by 0 bases and J by 1 base, with 10 bases left in between. This CDR3 is 16 amino acids long. Looked up from germline, CDR1 is SGHDT and CDR2 is YYEEEE. CDR3 region: CASSLARAGNTGELFF. The CDR3 DNA is TGTGCCAGCAGCTTGGCGCGCGCGGGGAACACCGGGGAGCTGTTTTTT.

This clone was found once. The chain's CDR3 is CASTWTATNEKLFF. The CDR3 DNA is TGTGCCAGCACCTGGACGGCAACTAATGAAAAACTGTTTTTT. The rearrangement joins TRBV6-5 to TRBJ1-4; D not certain. From germline, CDR1 is MNHEY and CDR2 SVGAGI. This CDR3 spans 14 amino acids. Between the trimmed V and J ends, which lost 7 bases and 0 bases, there was a span of 9 bases.

This clone was counted once. This rearrangement joins TRBV30 to TRBJ2-7; D remains ambiguous. There are 13 residues in the CDR3. Germline V lookup: CDR1 GTSNPN, CDR2 SVGIG (reference sequence). Trimming stripped 0 bases from V and 6 bases from J, with 12 bases between. The CDR3 sequence is CAWSVFGPGEQYF. For the CDR3, the DNA is TGTGCCTGGAGTGTATTTGGGCCAGGCGAGCAGTACTTC.

V is TRBV5-1 and J is TRBJ2-3; D call uncertain. The CDR3 spans 16 residues. CDR1 is SGHRS, CDR2 YFSETQ, per germline. V dropped 4 bases and J dropped 4 bases, with 19 bases sitting between them. The CDR3 bases are TGCGCCAGCAGCCCCACCCCGGACCAGATCCCAGATACGCAGTATTTT. The encoded protein is CASSPTPDQIPDTQYF.

The chain recombines TRBV5-1 with TRBJ1-4; D call uncertain. Germline V gene data show CDR1 as SGHRS and CDR2 as YFSETQ. CDR3 size: 13 residues. V was clipped by 4 bases and J by 8 bases, with 12 bases between them. The CDR3 here is CASSPPQAEKLFF. DNA for the CDR3: TGCGCCAGCAGCCCGCCGCAGGCGGAAAAACTGTTTTTT.

This chain links TRBV14 with TRBJ1-6, with D perhaps matching TRBD1 (5 bases). CDR3 length equals 14 residues. V was shortened by 3 bases and J by 7 bases, with 10 bases between the two germline ends. CDR1 and CDR2 from the germline V gene are SGHDN and FVKESK. This chain's CDR3 is CASSHREHNSPLHF. The CDR3 bases are TGTGCCAGCAGCCACAGGGAGCACAATTCACCCCTCCACTTT.